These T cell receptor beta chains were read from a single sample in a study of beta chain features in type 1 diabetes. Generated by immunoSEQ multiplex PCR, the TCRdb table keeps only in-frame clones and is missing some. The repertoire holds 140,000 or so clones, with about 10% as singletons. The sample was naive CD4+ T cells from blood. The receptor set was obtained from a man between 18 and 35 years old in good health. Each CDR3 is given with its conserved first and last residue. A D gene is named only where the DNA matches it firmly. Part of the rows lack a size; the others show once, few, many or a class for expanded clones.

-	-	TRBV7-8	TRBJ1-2	TGTGCCAGCAGCCCCCGGGACTCATTAAGGGGATACACCTTC	CASSPRDSLRGYTF
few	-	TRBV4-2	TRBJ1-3	TGTGCCAGCAGCCAAATAGCGCGGAGCTCTGGAAACACCATATATTTT	CASSQIARSSGNTIYF
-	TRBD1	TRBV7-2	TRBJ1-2	TGTGCCAGCAGCTTAGCCTATTCAGGGGGCGCGTCGTACTATGGCTACACCTTC	CASSLAYSGGASYYGYTF
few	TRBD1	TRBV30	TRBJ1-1	TGTGCCTGGAGTGGGGACAGGGGGCTGAACACTGAAGCTTTCTTT	CAWSGDRGLNTEAFF
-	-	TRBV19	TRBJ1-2	TGTGCCAGTACCCTGGCCAGGGTAGGCGGTGGCTACACCTTC	CASTLARVGGGYTF
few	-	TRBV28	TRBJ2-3	TGTGCCAGCAGTTTGCGGGTGAATACGCAGTATTTT	CASSLRVNTQYF
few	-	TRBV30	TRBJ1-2	TGTGCCTGGTATTCGGACAGCTACTACACCTTC	CAWYSDSYYTF
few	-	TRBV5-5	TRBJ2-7	TGTGCCAGCAGCTTGGGGCCAGATTCCTACGAGCAGTACTTC	CASSLGPDSYEQYF
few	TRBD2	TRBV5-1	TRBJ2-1	TGCGCCAGCAGCTCCCTCGGGACTAGCGGGTACAATGAGCAGTTCTTC	CASSSLGTSGYNEQFF
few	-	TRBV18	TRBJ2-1	TGTGCCAGCCAGGGTGTCGGTCCTTCCTACAATGAGCAGTTCTTC	CASQGVGPSYNEQFF
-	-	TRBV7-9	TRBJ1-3	TGTGCCAGCAGCTTAATGCCGACAGTAATTAGCTCTGGAAACACCATATATTTT	CASSLMPTVISSGNTIYF
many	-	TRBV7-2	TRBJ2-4	TGTGCCAGCAGCTTACAGGGAAACATTCAGTACTTC	CASSLQGNIQYF
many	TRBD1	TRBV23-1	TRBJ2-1	TGCGCCAGCAGTCCTCTAAGGGAACCGGGACAGGCGACCTACAATGAGCAGTTCTTC	CASSPLREPGQATYNEQFF
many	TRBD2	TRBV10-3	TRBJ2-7	TGTGCCATCAGCGGGACTAGCGGGGGCTCCTACGAGCAGTACTTC	CAISGTSGGSYEQYF
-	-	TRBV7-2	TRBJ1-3	TGTGCCAGCAGCTTAGGAGTATCTGGAAACACCATATATTTT	CASSLGVSGNTIYF
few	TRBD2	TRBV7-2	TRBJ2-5	TGTGCCAGCAGCTTATTCGCGGGGGGGCAAGAGACCCAGTACTTC	CASSLFAGGQETQYF
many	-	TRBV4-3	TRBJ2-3	TGCGCCAGCAGCCAAGATCGGTATACGCAGTATTTT	CASSQDRYTQYF
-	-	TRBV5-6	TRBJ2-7	TGTGCCAGCAGCACCCCACTGCGGGCGGGGGCCCTCTACGAGCAGTACTTC	CASSTPLRAGALYEQYF
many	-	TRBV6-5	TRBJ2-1	TGTGCCAGCAGCCCATACAATGAGCAGTTCTTC	CASSPYNEQFF
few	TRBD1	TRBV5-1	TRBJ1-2	TGCGCCAGCAGCAAACCGGGACAGCTTTATGGCTACACCTTC	CASSKPGQLYGYTF
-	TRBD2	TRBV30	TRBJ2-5	TGTGCCTGGAGTGTACCCGGGGGGGAGGGAGGTCAGACCCAGTACTTC	CAWSVPGGEGGQTQYF
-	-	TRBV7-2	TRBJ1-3	TGTGCCAGCAGCTTAGGAGGGTCTGGAAACACCATATATTTT	CASSLGGSGNTIYF
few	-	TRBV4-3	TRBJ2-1	TGCGCCAGCAGCTTACAGGCTCTCTCCTACAATGAGCAGTTCTTC	CASSLQALSYNEQFF
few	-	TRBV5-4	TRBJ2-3	TGTGCCAGCAGCTCCCTACTTCTTGCTAGCACAGATACGCAGTGTTTT	CASSSLLLASTDTQCF
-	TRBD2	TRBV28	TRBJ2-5	TGTGCCAGCAATCTCAGGATAGCGGGGCCCCAAGAGACCCAGTACTTC	CASNLRIAGPQETQYF
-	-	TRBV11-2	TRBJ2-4	TGTGCCAGCAGCTTACTCCGGGACACTCAAGTGGGAAACATTCAGTACTTC	CASSLLRDTQVGNIQYF
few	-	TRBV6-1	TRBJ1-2	TGTGCCACCCAACATCGTAACTATGGCTACACCTTC	CATQHRNYGYTF
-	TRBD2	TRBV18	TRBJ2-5	TGTGCCAGCTCACAACCTAGCGGAGAGACCCAGTACTTC	CASSQPSGETQYF
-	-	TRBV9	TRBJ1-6	TGTGCCAGCAGCGTAGGGTCTGTGGGGGGGTGGAATTCACCCCTCCACTTT	CASSVGSVGGWNSPLHF
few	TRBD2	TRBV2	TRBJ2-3	TGTGCCAGCACCAGCGGGGCTAGCACAGATACGCAGTATTTT	CASTSGASTDTQYF
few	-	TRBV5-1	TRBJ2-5	TGCGCCAGCAGACTCAGGGGTATGGAGACCCAGTACTTC	CASRLRGMETQYF
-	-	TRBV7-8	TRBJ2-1	TGTGCCAGCAGCTCAGGTGATGAGCAGTTCTTC	CASSSGDEQFF
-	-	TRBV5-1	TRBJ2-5	TGCGCCAGCAGCCTTGGACTCCCGGGGGAGACCCAGTACTTC	CASSLGLPGETQYF
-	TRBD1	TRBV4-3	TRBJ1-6	TGCGCCAGCAGCCAAGAGACAGGGGGTCGTTCACCCCTCCACTTT	CASSQETGGRSPLHF
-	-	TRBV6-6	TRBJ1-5	TGTGCCGCCAGGGTATTAAGTCAGCCCCAGCATTTT	CAARVLSQPQHF
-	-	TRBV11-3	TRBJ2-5	TGTGCCAGCAGCTTAGGGATAGCGGCCACCCAAGAGACCCAGTACTTC	CASSLGIAATQETQYF
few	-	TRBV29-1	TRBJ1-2	TGCAGCGTTGAACCGGGGTCCTATGGCTACACCTTC	CSVEPGSYGYTF